These 32 T cell receptor beta chains were sequenced from one sample in a study of CD8+ T cells in alopecia areata. Following extraction, RNA underwent reverse transcription to cDNA, which served as the sequencing template. Clones were read by immunoSEQ multiplex PCR, and TCRdb kept only the in-frame ones, dropping some. The data contain 150,000 to 200,000 clones, 50% to 65% of them seen just once; the ten biggest clones take up approximately 14%. Treatment denoted: oral pan-JAK inhibitor, 5-10 mg twice daily. The material sequenced was CD4+ T cells sorted from blood, taken at week 24, from a patient treated with tofacitinib. These TCRs come from a human donor with alopecia areata.

This clone has only one observation. The rearrangement links TRBV29-1 to TRBJ2-7; D ambiguous. The germline V gene encodes CDR1 SQVTM and CDR2 ANQGSEA. Trimming pared 3 bases from V and 1 base from J, leaving 10 bases between. The CDR3 length is 13 residues. CDR3 sequence reads: CSVDSAGSYEQYF. The CDR3 DNA follows: TGCAGCGTTGATTCGGCCGGGTCCTACGAGCAGTACTTC.

The V and J genes are TRBV10-3 and TRBJ1-3; tentative D call: TRBD1 (6 bases). The CDR3 is 13 residues long. Germline lookup yields CDR1 ENHRY and CDR2 SYGVKD. The V end lost 10 bases, the J end lost 1 base, and 11 bases lay between the germline ends. CDR3 bases: TGTGCCACCGCAGGGGTATCTGGAAACACCATATATTTT. As protein: CATAGVSGNTIYF.

This chain's CDR3 is CASSLSGTHTGELFF. The CDR3 nucleotides read TGTGCCAGCAGCCTTTCCGGCACACACACCGGGGAGCTGTTTTTT. The rearrangement joins TRBV5-6 to TRBJ2-2; D unresolved. The V gene's germline CDR1 is SGHDT and CDR2 YYEEEE. Trimming stripped 4 bases from V and 3 bases from J, with 13 bases between. This CDR3 contains 15 residues.

This clone was recorded only once. This chain links TRBV30 with TRBJ1-1; the D is unclear. Deletions cut 0 bases from V and 1 base from J, with 12 bases between. The germline V gene has CDR1 GTSNPN and CDR2 SVGIG (reference sequence). The CDR3 covers 15 residues. CDR3 bases: TGTGCCTGGAGTGTTGAGGGCCCACAGAACACTGAAGCTTTCTTT. Translating it yields CAWSVEGPQNTEAFF.

V usage is TRBV11-2 and J usage is TRBJ2-6; D possibly corresponds to TRBD1 (5 bases). The CDR3 extends over 15 amino acids. V was clipped by 6 bases and J by 2 bases, with 11 bases between them. Germline CDR1 reads SGHAT; CDR2 reads FQNNGV. The CDR3 nucleotides are TGTGCCAGCAGACTAACAGGTGCTGGGGCCAACGTCCTGACTTTC. Translated, it gives CASRLTGAGANVLTF.

The chain is built from TRBV29-1 and TRBJ1-2; 11 nucleotides line up with TRBD1. Trimming at V came to 1 base and at J to 5 bases, leaving 3 bases not matched to a gene. The V gene's germline CDR1 is SQVTM and CDR2 ANQGSEA. The length of the CDR3 is 14 residues. CDR3 in amino acids: CSVEGTGGGYGYTF. CDR3 DNA: TGCAGCGTTGAAGGGACAGGGGGCGGTTATGGCTACACCTTC.

V gene TRBV30 combines with J gene TRBJ2-3; TRBD2 is a possible D gene (6 bases). Germline lookup yields CDR1 GTSNPN and CDR2 SVGIG (reference sequence). The V end lost 2 bases, the J end lost 0 bases, and 12 bases lay between the germline ends. This CDR3 has 15 residues. This CDR3 reads CAWSKTSPSTDTQYF. Here the CDR3 DNA reads TGTGCCTGGAGTAAGACTAGTCCCAGCACAGATACGCAGTATTTT.

The chain joins TRBV2 to TRBJ1-5, with D unclear. Germline V gene sequence: CDR1 SNHLY, CDR2 FYNNEI. V lost 4 bases and J 5 bases, leaving 6 bases between the germline ends. This CDR3 spans 12 amino acids. CDR3 in amino acids: CASSALDQPQHF. DNA of the CDR3: TGTGCCAGCAGTGCCCTGGATCAGCCCCAGCATTTT.

The genes are TRBV5-6 and TRBJ1-1, with TRBD1 as a possible D gene (5 bases). V was trimmed by 6 bases and J by 2 bases, leaving 14 bases between them. CDR1 SGHDT and CDR2 YYEEEE come from the germline V gene. The CDR3 is made up of 14 amino acids. The CDR3 sequence: CASTGGTENTEAFF. The DNA for the CDR3 is TGTGCCAGCACCGGGGGGACGGAAAACACTGAAGCTTTCTTT. Using reference TRBV5-6 and TRBJ1-1 for the parts outside the CDR3, the full variable domain is DAGVTQSPTHLIKTRGQQVTLRCSPKSGHDTVSWYQQALGQGPQFIFQYYEEEERQRGNFPDRFSGHQFPNYSSELNVNALLLGDSALYLCASTGGTENTEAFFGQGTRLTVV.

In its sample, this clone was seen once. The J gene is TRBJ2-7, the V gene TRBV6-5; D not certain. With 10 bases removed from V and 4 bases from J, the gap between germline ends came to 20 bases. CDR3 size: 14 residues. In germline, CDR1 is MNHEY, CDR2 SVGAGI. CDR3 sequence: CATCLRVGRYEQYF. CDR3 bases: TGTGCCACCTGCCTTAGGGTTGGACGATACGAGCAGTACTTC.

The chain carries TRBV11-3 and TRBJ2-5, with D perhaps matching TRBD2 (5 bases). This CDR3 spans 13 amino acids. The germline CDR1 and CDR2 sequences are SGHNT and YENEEA. With 3 bases removed from V and 4 bases from J, the gap between germline ends came to 9 bases. DNA for the CDR3: TGTGCCAGCAGCTTGGTCGGAGGAGAGACCCAGTACTTC. It translates to CASSLVGGETQYF.

This sequence joins TRBV7-9 and TRBJ1-6; D is unclear. Germline-derived CDR1 and CDR2 are SEHNR and FQNEAQ (reference sequence). The germline V and J ends were trimmed by 3 bases and 5 bases, with 8 bases remaining between them. This CDR3 contains 14 residues. CDR3 coding DNA: TGTGCCAGCAGCTTGCGACGGGATAATTCACCCCTCCACTTT. It yields the protein CASSLRRDNSPLHF.

CDR3 loop: CASSLAADPNTGELFF. The CDR3 DNA sequence: TGCGCCAGCAGCTTGGCGGCAGACCCGAACACCGGGGAGCTGTTTTTT. This rearrangement joins TRBV5-1 to TRBJ2-2; no clear D gene. This CDR3 has 16 residues. The V and J ends lost 0 bases and 0 bases respectively, with 9 bases between them. Germline lookup yields CDR1 SGHRS and CDR2 YFSETQ.

This clone was found a few times. The CDR3 bases are TGCGCCAGCAGTGAGAGTGCTAGCGGGGGGGCGAATGAGCAGTTCTTC. Amino acid sequence: CASSESASGGANEQFF. The chain employs TRBV10-1 and TRBJ2-1; 12 bases agree with TRBD2. With 2 bases clipped from V and 7 bases from J, the junction kept 6 bases outside the gene matches. Per germline, CDR1 WNHNN and CDR2 SYGVQD (reference sequence). CDR3 size: 16 residues.

A remark on this clone: Other DNA variants within this sample encode the same CDR3. J is TRBJ1-5 and V is TRBV18; D is unclear. Deletions cut 4 bases from V and 3 bases from J, with 7 bases between. Germline CDR1 and CDR2: KGHSH and LQKENI. This CDR3 region has 13 residues. The CDR3 protein is CASSQGLNQPQHF. CDR3 DNA: TGTGCCAGCTCACAGGGTCTCAATCAGCCCCAGCATTTT.

The rearrangement uses TRBV4-1 and TRBJ1-6; tentatively, D is TRBD1 (5 bases). Germline values: CDR1 MGHRA, CDR2 YSYEKL. V gave up 0 bases and J gave up 6 bases, with 9 bases separating them. This CDR3 region has 15 residues. CDR3 sequence: CASSQDPGVNSPLHF. The CDR3 DNA reads as TGCGCCAGCAGCCAAGATCCGGGGGTTAATTCACCCCTCCACTTT.

The chain has TRBV20-1 and TRBJ1-6; D remains unclear. This CDR3 has 11 residues. V lost 3 bases to trimming and J lost 10 bases, with 7 bases between them. Germline CDR1 reads DFQATT; CDR2 reads SNEGSKA (reference sequence). This CDR3 is CSASDGSPLHF. The CDR3 nucleotides read TGCAGTGCTAGTGATGGGTCACCCCTCCACTTT.

The chain employs TRBV25-1 and TRBJ2-3, with a weak D call TRBD1 (6 bases). Germline V CDR1 and CDR2: MGHDK, SYGVNS. Trimming took 4 bases from V and 2 from J, leaving 13 bases between them. CDR3 size: 15 residues. The CDR3 DNA reads as TGTGCCAGCAGTGCAATGGACAGTATCACAGATACGCAGTATTTT. Protein product: CASSAMDSITDTQYF.

The chain combines TRBV10-3 with TRBJ2-7; 11 bases fit TRBD1. Germline CDR1 is ENHRY and CDR2 is SYGVKD. V was clipped by 1 base and J by 3 bases; unmatched bases: 5. This CDR3 is built from 16 residues. The DNA for the CDR3 is TGTGCCATCAGTGAGTGGGGACAGGGGGTTGTCTACGAGCAGTACTTC. Amino acids: CAISEWGQGVVYEQYF.

The chain employs TRBV27 and TRBJ1-5; no clear D. The CDR3 contains 12 residues. Germline CDR1 and CDR2: MNHEY and SMNVEV (reference sequence). The germline V and J ends were trimmed by 6 bases and 3 bases, with 6 bases remaining between them. The CDR3 sequence: CASSSINQPQHF. CDR3 coding DNA: TGTGCCAGCAGCAGCATCAATCAGCCCCAGCATTTT.

This clone was seen a handful of times. The V call is TRBV2, the J call TRBJ2-5; tentatively, D is TRBD1 or TRBD2 (5 bases each). The germline V gene encodes CDR1 SNHLY and CDR2 FYNNEI. The CDR3 consists of 14 residues. V was trimmed by 4 bases and J by 4 bases, leaving 13 bases between them. This CDR3 reads CASSVEGYTETQYF. In DNA, the CDR3 is TGTGCCAGCAGTGTTGAGGGGTATACAGAGACCCAGTACTTC.

The genes are TRBV19 and TRBJ1-2; TRBD1 matches 7 bases. Germline V lookup: CDR1 LNHDA, CDR2 SQIVND (reference sequence). The CDR3 loop spans 15 amino acids. After removal of 8 bases from V and 0 bases from J, the junction contained 9 bases not matched to a gene. Here the CDR3 DNA reads TGTGCCAGTTCGAGGGGGCAGGCTGCTAACTATGGCTACACCTTC. The encoded protein is CASSRGQAANYGYTF.

This CDR3 reads CASSSAGNTIYF. In DNA form, the CDR3 reads TGTGCCAGCAGTTCGGCTGGAAACACCATATATTTT. The chain uses TRBV6-1 and TRBJ1-3, with D uncertain. Trimming removed 5 bases at V and 2 bases at J, with 4 bases between. CDR3 length: 12 residues. Germline assignment: CDR1 MNHNS and CDR2 SASEGT.

In its sample, this clone was seen a few times. This chain joins TRBV30 and TRBJ2-3; D ambiguous. The CDR3 length is 17 residues. CDR1 and CDR2 (germline): GTSNPN, SVGIG (reference sequence). Trimming left V 4 bases short and J 0 bases short, with 20 bases between. This chain's CDR3 is CAWNPPGRLGSTDTQYF. The CDR3 bases are TGTGCCTGGAACCCGCCGGGCAGGCTGGGTAGCACAGATACGCAGTATTTT.

The gene calls are TRBV10-3 and TRBJ2-5, with D perhaps being TRBD1 or TRBD2 (5 bases each). The CDR3 covers 12 residues. V lost 6 bases to trimming and J lost 3 bases, with 8 bases between them. Germline lookup yields CDR1 ENHRY and CDR2 SYGVKD. The CDR3: CAIRGTEETQYF. Written as DNA, the CDR3 is TGTGCCATCAGAGGGACCGAAGAGACCCAGTACTTC.

This clone was seen more than once but under ten times. Distinct nucleotide sequences in the sample also encode this CDR3. The chain couples TRBV29-1 to TRBJ2-7; 8 nucleotides align to TRBD1. Germline loops: CDR1 SQVTM, CDR2 ANQGSEA. CDR3 size: 12 residues. The V segment lost 5 bases and the J segment 2 bases; nucleotides outside the gene matches: 2. The CDR3 is CSVRTGPYEQYF. The CDR3 region has the DNA TGCAGCGTTCGGACAGGGCCCTACGAGCAGTACTTC.

The chain couples TRBV5-6 to TRBJ1-5; maybe TRBD1 (5 bases). The CDR3 consists of 14 residues. Germline CDR1 and CDR2: SGHDT and YYEEEE. With 0 bases removed from V and 6 bases from J, the gap between germline ends came to 10 bases. The CDR3 region is CASSLAGSGQPQHF. Here the CDR3 DNA reads TGTGCCAGCAGCTTGGCAGGGTCGGGTCAGCCCCAGCATTTT. The full variable domain, with the rest looked up from reference TRBV5-6 and TRBJ1-5, is DAGVTQSPTHLIKTRGQQVTLRCSPKSGHDTVSWYQQALGQGPQFIFQYYEEEERQRGNFPDRFSGHQFPNYSSELNVNALLLGDSALYLCASSLAGSGQPQHFGDGTRLSIL.

This clone was seen once. CDR3 DNA: TGCGCCAGCACCCGAGGCGGATGGGGGAACACTGAAGCTTTCTTT. Translated, it gives CASTRGGWGNTEAFF. V gene TRBV4-1 combines with J gene TRBJ1-1; D call uncertain. The V and J ends lost 7 bases and 1 base respectively, with 16 bases between them. Germline V CDR1 and CDR2: MGHRA, YSYEKL. The CDR3 has 15 amino acids.

The chain links TRBV30 to TRBJ2-7; 7 bases align to TRBD2. The CDR3 runs to 15 residues. Unmatched junction bases numbered 13, after V lost 3 bases and J lost 5 bases. CDR1 and CDR2 from the germline V gene are GTSNPN and SVGIG (reference sequence). The CDR3 reads CAWSDGTTLGNEQYF. The DNA for the CDR3 is TGTGCCTGGAGCGACGGGACTACCTTAGGGAACGAGCAGTACTTC.

V and J are TRBV30 and TRBJ1-5; D is unclear. CDR1 and CDR2 (germline): GTSNPN, SVGIG (reference sequence). The CDR3 loop spans 13 amino acids. V shed 2 bases and J shed 4 bases, with 9 bases lying between them. CDR3 amino acids: CAWSRRENQPQHF. In DNA form, the CDR3 reads TGTGCCTGGAGTAGGAGGGAAAATCAGCCCCAGCATTTT.

This chain joins TRBV5-8 and TRBJ1-5, with D possibly being TRBD1 (6 bases). V gave up 4 bases and J gave up 3 bases, with 20 bases separating them. Germline values: CDR1 SGHTS, CDR2 YDEGEE. This CDR3 contains 17 residues. The CDR3 sequence: CASSTGTSRGANQPQHF. The CDR3 DNA follows: TGTGCCAGCAGCACGGGGACATCCCGGGGGGCCAATCAGCCCCAGCATTTT. Drawing the rest from reference TRBV5-8 and TRBJ1-5, the complete variable domain is EAGVTQSPTHLIKTRGQQATLRCSPISGHTSVYWYQQALGLGLQFLLWYDEGEERNRGNFPPRFSGRQFPNYSSELNVNALELEDSALYLCASSTGTSRGANQPQHFGDGTRLSIL.

The chain has TRBV7-9 and TRBJ1-6; D is ambiguous. Per the germline V gene, CDR1 is SEHNR and CDR2 is FQNEAQ (reference sequence). V was shortened by 1 base and J by 9 bases, with 16 bases between the two germline ends. This CDR3 is built from 16 residues. DNA for the CDR3: TGTGCCAGCAGCTTAGATGGTCTGAATCCGGGTTCACCCCTCCACTTT. It yields the protein CASSLDGLNPGSPLHF.